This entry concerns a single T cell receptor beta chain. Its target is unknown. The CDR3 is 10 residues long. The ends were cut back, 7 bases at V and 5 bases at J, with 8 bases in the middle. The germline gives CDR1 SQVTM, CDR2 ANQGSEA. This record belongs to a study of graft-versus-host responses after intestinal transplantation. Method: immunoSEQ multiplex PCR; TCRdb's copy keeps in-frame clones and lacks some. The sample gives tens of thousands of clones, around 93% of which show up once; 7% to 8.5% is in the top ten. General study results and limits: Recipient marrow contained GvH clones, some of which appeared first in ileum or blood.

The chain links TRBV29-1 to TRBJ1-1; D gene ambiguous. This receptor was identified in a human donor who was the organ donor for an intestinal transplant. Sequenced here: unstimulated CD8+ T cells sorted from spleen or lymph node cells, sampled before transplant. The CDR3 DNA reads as TGCAGCGCCGGTCTGACTGAAGCTTTCTTT. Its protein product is CSAGLTEAFF.